The 27 T cell receptor beta chains listed next were all sequenced from one sample in a study of blood T cell repertoires in COVID-19. TCRdb's copy holds only in-frame clones and misses some; the assay was immunoSEQ multiplex PCR. The table has roughly 250,000 clones, roughly 87% seen once. The material sequenced was PBMCs or T cells enriched from blood (not recorded which). The receptors were sampled from a woman aged 25 to 39 with acute COVID-19.

This chain joins TRBV24-1 and TRBJ1-6; D perhaps matches TRBD1 (6 bases). Germline lookup yields CDR1 KGHDR and CDR2 SFDVKD. The V and J ends lost 4 bases and 9 bases respectively, with 18 bases between them. The CDR3 is 16 amino acids. CDR3 DNA sequence: TGTGCCACCAGTGACCCTACAGGGTTCAGGGGTTCACCCCTCCACTTT. Translated: CATSDPTGFRGSPLHF.

The V gene is TRBV6-5, the J gene TRBJ2-1, with 11 bases aligning to TRBD2. The length of the CDR3 is 14 residues. V trimming: 5 bases; J trimming: 6 bases; junction bases outside the gene matches: 3. Germline CDR1 is MNHEY and CDR2 is SVGAGI. DNA of the CDR3: TGTGCCAGCAGTACCCTAGCGGGGGGCAATGAGCAGTTCTTC. Translation gives CASSTLAGGNEQFF.

This clone has just a few counts. The rearrangement uses TRBV3-1 (or the pseudogene TRBV3-2) and TRBJ2-7; D not certain. The V gene lost 0 bases and the J gene lost 5 bases, with 5 bases spanning the gap. The CDR3 totals 12 residues. The germline V gene has CDR1 LGHDT and CDR2 YNNKEL (reference sequence). The CDR3 loop reads CASSQEPDEQYF. For the CDR3, the DNA is TGTGCCAGCAGCCAAGAACCGGACGAGCAGTACTTC.

The chain recombines TRBV6-5 with TRBJ1-1; D ambiguous. CDR1 and CDR2 (germline): MNHEY, SVGAGI. CDR3 length equals 13 residues. V shed 6 bases and J shed 4 bases, with 12 bases lying between them. The CDR3 DNA reads TGTGCCAGCAGGCCTCGGGTGGGCACTGAAGCTTTCTTT. Its translation is CASRPRVGTEAFF.

This chain joins TRBV5-5 and TRBJ1-5; no clear D. V shed 1 base and J shed 7 bases, with 18 bases lying between them. CDR1 is SGHKS and CDR2 is YYEKEE in the germline V gene (reference sequence). The CDR3 is 16 residues long. CDR3 amino acids: CASSLQGPTRYQPQHF. The CDR3 region has the DNA TGTGCCAGCAGCTTGCAAGGCCCGACAAGATACCAGCCCCAGCATTTT.

The chain recombines TRBV9 with TRBJ1-2, with 8 bases that match TRBD1. Germline lookup yields CDR1 SGDLS and CDR2 YYNGEE. V shed 0 bases and J 6 bases; nucleotides not matched to a gene: 4. The CDR3 covers 14 residues. The CDR3 spells CASSVGGQGDGYTF. In nucleotides, the CDR3 is TGTGCCAGCAGCGTAGGTGGACAGGGTGATGGCTACACCTTC.

The chain joins TRBV6-5 to TRBJ2-7; the match to TRBD2 covers 7 bases. Germline-derived CDR1 and CDR2 are MNHEY and SVGAGI. With V trimmed by 2 bases and J by 3 bases, 1 base remained unmatched. CDR3 size: 13 residues. The CDR3 protein is CASSYGDYYEQYF. The CDR3, as DNA: TGTGCCAGCAGTTACGGGGACTACTACGAGCAGTACTTC.

The chain uses TRBV4-1 and TRBJ2-5, with TRBD2 as a possible D gene (6 bases). Deletions cut 0 bases from V and 6 bases from J, with 14 bases between. The CDR3 is 15 residues long. Germline V gene lookup returns CDR1 MGHRA and CDR2 YSYEKL. CDR3 amino acids: CASSQDPGLAKTQYF. The CDR3 DNA reads as TGCGCCAGCAGCCAAGATCCCGGGCTAGCGAAGACCCAGTACTTC.

This clone has a count of ten or more. CDR3 sequence (DNA): TGTGCCAGCAGCTTAGATCCCTTCAAGACAGGGTTCCCCAACAATGAGCAGTTCTTC. This sequence encodes CASSLDPFKTGFPNNEQFF. This chain joins TRBV7-9 and TRBJ2-1; 7 bases fit TRBD1. The CDR3 covers 19 residues. Germline CDR1 and CDR2: SEHNR and FQNEAQ (reference sequence). After removal of 1 base from V and 5 bases from J, the junction contained 17 bases not matched to a gene.

Only one count was recorded for this clone. The V and J genes are TRBV7-9 and TRBJ2-5, with D perhaps TRBD2 (6 bases). There are 15 residues in the CDR3. Germline CDR1 is SEHNR and CDR2 is FQNEAQ (reference sequence). The V gene lost 2 bases and the J gene lost 1 base, with 11 bases spanning the gap. As DNA, the CDR3 is TGTGCCAGCAGCTTAATAGGCGGGGTCCAAGAGACCCAGTACTTC. This codes for CASSLIGGVQETQYF.

The CDR3 sequence is CASSVGVGADTQYF. CDR3 bases: TGTGCCAGCAGCGTAGGCGTGGGCGCAGATACGCAGTATTTT. V gene TRBV9 combines with J gene TRBJ2-3; D gene unclear. This CDR3 is built from 14 residues. The V end lost 0 bases, the J end lost 4 bases, and 9 bases lay between the germline ends. Germline V CDR1 and CDR2: SGDLS, YYNGEE.

The chain is built from TRBV5-1 and TRBJ1-1; 7 nucleotides line up with TRBD1. Germline V lookup: CDR1 SGHRS, CDR2 YFSETQ. There are 14 residues in the CDR3. V lost 4 bases and J lost 0; bases outside the gene matches: 3. In nucleotides, the CDR3 is TGCGCCAGCAGCACGGGACAGATGAACACTGAAGCTTTCTTT. Protein: CASSTGQMNTEAFF.

V and J are TRBV11-2 and TRBJ2-7, with 9 positions matching TRBD1. The CDR3 has 15 amino acids. V shed 5 bases and J 3 bases; nucleotides not matched to a gene: 8. The germline gives CDR1 SGHAT, CDR2 FQNNGV. The CDR3: CASSAPGTGYYEQYF. The DNA for the CDR3 is TGTGCCAGCAGCGCTCCCGGGACAGGGTACTACGAGCAGTACTTC.

This chain joins TRBV18 and TRBJ1-1; D gene unclear. V was cut by 3 bases and J by 3 bases, with 14 bases left in between. CDR1 is KGHSH and CDR2 is LQKENI in the germline V gene. CDR3 length: 15 residues. The DNA of the CDR3 is TGTGCCAGCTCACCTGCCGATGGTGGAGACACTGAAGCTTTCTTT. Translation gives CASSPADGGDTEAFF.

The V and J genes are TRBV27 and TRBJ1-6; D is unclear. V was cut by 4 bases and J by 5 bases, with 6 bases left in between. Germline-derived CDR1 and CDR2 are MNHEY and SMNVEV (reference sequence). The CDR3 contains 13 residues. CDR3 DNA: TGTGCCAGCAGTTGGAGTAATAATTCACCCCTCCACTTT. Amino acid sequence: CASSWSNNSPLHF.

This chain uses TRBV5-6 with TRBJ1-2; 7 positions agree with TRBD1. This CDR3 is 17 amino acids long. V lost 3 bases, J lost 6 bases, and 17 bases stayed unmatched. CDR1 SGHDT and CDR2 YYEEEE come from the germline V gene. CDR3 protein: CASSSNQPAGGADGYTF. As DNA, the CDR3 is TGTGCCAGCAGCTCTAACCAGCCTGCAGGGGGTGCGGATGGCTACACCTTC.

The chain links TRBV7-9 to TRBJ2-2; 10 bases map to TRBD1. This CDR3 region has 14 residues. V shed 5 bases, J shed 8 bases, and the junction held 5 bases outside the gene matches. CDR1 and CDR2 from the germline V gene are SEHNR and FQNEAQ (reference sequence). CDR3 region: CASSPTGGGGELFF. As DNA, the CDR3 is TGTGCCAGCAGCCCGACAGGGGGCGGAGGGGAGCTGTTTTTT.

V usage is TRBV12-5 and J usage is TRBJ2-1, with D possibly TRBD1 on 5 matching bases. Germline V lookup: CDR1 LGHNT, CDR2 FRNRAP. The CDR3 length is 15 residues. The V and J ends lost 2 bases and 7 bases respectively, with 15 bases between them. The CDR3 is CASGLKQGFRNEQFF. The CDR3 DNA is TGTGCTAGTGGTTTGAAGCAGGGTTTTAGGAATGAGCAGTTCTTC.

Only a few counts were recorded for this clone. CDR3 nucleotide sequence: TGTGCCAGCGCCTTGGAGGCGCGACAGCCCCAGCATTTT. It is translated as CASALEARQPQHF. The chain recombines TRBV12-3 or TRBV12-4 with TRBJ1-5; D ambiguous. This CDR3 comprises 13 residues. The V end lost 8 bases, the J end lost 7 bases, and 15 bases lay between the germline ends.

A note on this clone: The sample carries other DNA sequences with the same CDR3. The chain joins TRBV18 to TRBJ2-3, with TRBD2 matching 10 bases. CDR1 and CDR2 from the germline V gene are KGHSH and LQKENI. The CDR3 length is 15 residues. With 3 bases clipped from V and 1 base from J, the junction kept 1 base outside the gene matches. DNA of the CDR3: TGTGCCAGCTCACCCGGACTAGCGGGCACAGATACGCAGTATTTT. Translated: CASSPGLAGTDTQYF.

The rearrangement links TRBV11-2 to TRBJ1-3; D unclear. CDR1 and CDR2 from the germline V gene are SGHAT and FQNNGV. Trimming cost V 1 base and J 0 bases, with 13 bases left between them. The CDR3 covers 17 residues. For the CDR3, the DNA is TGTGCCAGCAGCTTAGGATCGGGATTTATCTCTGGAAACACCATATATTTT. It yields the protein CASSLGSGFISGNTIYF. The full variable domain, completed using reference TRBV11-2 and TRBJ1-3, is EAGVAQSPRYKIIEKRQSVAFWCNPISGHATLYWYQQILGQGPKLLIQFQNNGVVDDSQLPKDRFSAERLKGVDSTLKIQPAKLEDSAVYLCASSLGSGFISGNTIYFGEGSWLTVV.

The chain employs TRBV7-9 and TRBJ1-4; 10 nucleotides agree with TRBD1. The ends lost 5 bases at V and 2 bases at J; junction bases unmatched: 8. Germline V gene lookup returns CDR1 SEHNR and CDR2 FQNEAQ (reference sequence). There are 17 residues in the CDR3. The CDR3 loop reads CASSPRDRGTTNEKLFF. DNA of the CDR3: TGTGCCAGCAGCCCCCGGGACAGGGGAACGACTAATGAAAAACTGTTTTTT.

V and J are TRBV5-6 and TRBJ2-7, with 10 positions matching TRBD1. The V segment lost 3 bases and the J segment 5 bases; nucleotides outside the gene matches: 11. This CDR3 has 16 residues. Germline CDR1 SGHDT, CDR2 YYEEEE. In nucleotides, the CDR3 is TGTGCCAGCAGCTCGTCCGGGACAGGGGTTTTCGACGAGCAGTACTTC. Translation: CASSSSGTGVFDEQYF.

This chain joins TRBV27 and TRBJ2-7; 8 bases align to TRBD1. CDR3 size: 14 residues. The V gene's germline CDR1 is MNHEY and CDR2 SMNVEV (reference sequence). V dropped 6 bases and J dropped 5; count of bases not matched to a gene: 9. The CDR3 DNA is TGTGCCAGCAGAGACGGACAGGGTTGGGACGAGCAGTACTTC. Encoded protein: CASRDGQGWDEQYF.

This chain links TRBV7-9 with TRBJ2-7; no clear D gene. The germline V and J ends were trimmed by 4 bases and 4 bases, with 11 bases remaining between them. CDR1 is SEHNR and CDR2 is FQNEAQ in the germline V gene (reference sequence). The CDR3 consists of 13 residues. CDR3 region: CASSSRVKYEQYF. The CDR3 DNA sequence: TGTGCCAGCAGCTCTCGAGTGAAATACGAGCAGTACTTC.

V usage is TRBV5-1 and J usage is TRBJ1-1, with a tentative D call TRBD1 (5 bases). The V gene lost 0 bases and the J gene lost 4 bases, with 16 bases spanning the gap. The CDR3 length is 16 residues. Germline lookup yields CDR1 SGHRS and CDR2 YFSETQ. The CDR3 is CASSLDSGGGGTEAFF. CDR3 DNA: TGCGCCAGCAGCTTGGATTCGGGGGGTGGCGGCACTGAAGCTTTCTTT.

The chain couples TRBV19 to TRBJ2-1; D is ambiguous. The CDR3 is 15 amino acids. CDR1 LNHDA and CDR2 SQIVND come from the germline V gene (reference sequence). V was pared by 3 bases and J by 0 bases, with 9 bases between. For the CDR3, the DNA is TGTGCCAGTAGTATTGTGGCTAGCTCCTACAATGAGCAGTTCTTC. It codes for CASSIVASSYNEQFF.